This entry features one T cell receptor (beta chain) sequence. The antigen is unknown. This specimen comes from a study of T cell responses to AZD1222 COVID-19 vaccine. The repertoire was sequenced with immunoSEQ multiplex PCR; TCRdb's copy has only in-frame clones and lacks some. The sample includes approximately 150,000 clones, 90% to 95% of them seen just once. The CDR3 extends over 13 amino acids. J was trimmed by 6 bases and V by 5 bases; bases with no gene match: 4. Germline-derived CDR1 and CDR2 are MNHEY and SVGAGI. Study outcomes and limitations: Females outnumbered males among donors, who were mostly white British; clonal diversity was possibly underestimated.

The gene calls are TRBV6-5 and TRBJ1-5; TRBD1 agrees at 7 bases. The sequencing used peripheral blood, collected on day 0 of AZD1222 vaccination. The TCR comes from an adult in good health. The CDR3 nucleotides read TGTGCCAGCAGTAACTACAGGGGTCAGCCCCAGCATTTT. This encodes CASSNYRGQPQHF.